A selection of T cell receptor beta chains follows, all from one sample in a study of technical replicates of blood from a few donors. The table came from immunoSEQ multiplex PCR; TCRdb's copy has only in-frame clones and leaves some out. Of 75,000 to 85,000 clones listed, more than 80% were seen once; the top ten hold nearly 4%. The material sequenced was PBMCs. These receptors originate from a human donor in good health. Some clones in this sample may be carry-over from other donors' samples. Each CDR3 is given with its conserved first and last residue. A D gene is named only where the DNA matches it firmly. Clone size is stated in some rows and not others, as once, few, many or a class when expanded.

v_call: TRBV29-1
j_call: TRBJ2-7
d_call: TRBD1
clone_size: once
cdr3_aa: CSVPGQSRVEQYF
cdr3_nt: TGCAGCGTTCCGGGACAGTCGCGGGTCGAGCAGTACTTC

v_call: TRBV14
j_call: TRBJ2-3
d_call: TRBD1
clone_size: -
cdr3_aa: CASSHGQAWDTQYF
cdr3_nt: TGTGCCAGCAGCCACGGACAGGCCTGGGATACGCAGTATTTT

v_call: TRBV13
j_call: TRBJ1-4
d_call: -
clone_size: -
cdr3_aa: CASSAADAGEKLFF
cdr3_nt: TGTGCCAGCAGCGCGGCCGACGCCGGTGAAAAACTGTTTTTT

v_call: TRBV7-6
j_call: TRBJ2-5
d_call: TRBD2
clone_size: -
cdr3_aa: CASSFQLGGETQYF
cdr3_nt: TGTGCCAGCAGCTTTCAATTGGGAGGGGAGACCCAGTACTTC

v_call: TRBV5-4
j_call: TRBJ2-5
d_call: TRBD2
clone_size: -
cdr3_aa: CASSLSGGGASETQYF
cdr3_nt: TGTGCCAGCAGCTTGAGTGGCGGGGGGGCATCAGAGACCCAGTACTTC

v_call: TRBV5-1
j_call: TRBJ1-4
d_call: TRBD1
clone_size: -
cdr3_aa: CASSSTGTADEKLFF
cdr3_nt: TGCGCCAGCAGCAGTACCGGGACAGCTGATGAAAAACTGTTTTTT

v_call: TRBV7-9
j_call: TRBJ1-2
d_call: -
clone_size: -
cdr3_aa: CASSEGTAGHGYTF
cdr3_nt: TGTGCCAGCAGCGAGGGGACTGCGGGGCATGGCTACACCTTC

v_call: TRBV10-3
j_call: TRBJ2-1
d_call: TRBD2
clone_size: -
cdr3_aa: CAIMVYLAGGNEQFF
cdr3_nt: TGTGCCATCATGGTTTATCTAGCGGGAGGCAATGAGCAGTTCTTC

v_call: TRBV14
j_call: TRBJ2-7
d_call: TRBD1
clone_size: -
cdr3_aa: CASSLGTGAYEQYF
cdr3_nt: TGTGCCAGCAGCCTCGGGACAGGGGCCTACGAGCAGTACTTC

v_call: TRBV12-5
j_call: TRBJ2-3
d_call: -
clone_size: once
cdr3_aa: CASGLAGADTQYF
cdr3_nt: TGTGCTAGTGGTTTGGCGGGGGCAGATACGCAGTATTTT

v_call: TRBV10-3
j_call: TRBJ2-7
d_call: TRBD1
clone_size: -
cdr3_aa: CATRTGGDEQYF
cdr3_nt: TGTGCCACCCGGACAGGCGGCGACGAGCAGTACTTC

v_call: TRBV6-4
j_call: TRBJ2-2
d_call: -
clone_size: -
cdr3_aa: CASSDSTGETGELFF
cdr3_nt: TGTGCCAGCAGTGACTCGACCGGGGAAACCGGGGAGCTGTTTTTT

v_call: TRBV11-2
j_call: TRBJ2-2
d_call: TRBD2
clone_size: -
cdr3_aa: CASSGSGTSDGELFF
cdr3_nt: TGTGCCAGCTCCGGCTCCGGGACTAGCGATGGGGAGCTGTTTTTT

v_call: TRBV29-1
j_call: TRBJ2-5
d_call: TRBD2
clone_size: -
cdr3_aa: CSVHTDFSGGPQETQYF
cdr3_nt: TGCAGCGTCCATACGGACTTCAGCGGGGGGCCCCAAGAGACCCAGTACTTC

v_call: TRBV20-1
j_call: TRBJ2-5
d_call: TRBD2
clone_size: -
cdr3_aa: CKLAEQETQYF
cdr3_nt: TGCAAGCTAGCGGAACAAGAGACCCAGTACTTC

v_call: TRBV18
j_call: TRBJ1-1
d_call: -
clone_size: few
cdr3_aa: CASSPRGVTEALF
cdr3_nt: TGTGCCAGCTCACCACGCGGCGTCACTGAAGCTCTCTTT

v_call: TRBV4-2
j_call: TRBJ2-3
d_call: TRBD2
clone_size: -
cdr3_aa: CASSLGTSGEDTQYF
cdr3_nt: TGTGCCAGCAGCCTAGGGACTAGCGGGGAGGATACGCAGTATTTT

v_call: TRBV5-1
j_call: TRBJ2-3
d_call: -
clone_size: -
cdr3_aa: CASSLNGVSTDTQYF
cdr3_nt: TGCGCCAGCAGCTTAAACGGGGTGAGCACAGATACGCAGTATTTT

v_call: TRBV19
j_call: TRBJ1-2
d_call: -
clone_size: -
cdr3_aa: CASSISGPNYGYTF
cdr3_nt: TGTGCCAGTAGTATTTCTGGGCCCAACTATGGCTACACCTTC

v_call: TRBV20-1
j_call: TRBJ2-7
d_call: -
clone_size: -
cdr3_aa: CSARLEYEQYF
cdr3_nt: TGCAGTGCTAGGTTGGAGTACGAGCAGTACTTC

v_call: TRBV2
j_call: TRBJ2-7
d_call: TRBD2
clone_size: -
cdr3_aa: CASRHGTSGGSWREQYF
cdr3_nt: TGTGCCAGCAGGCACGGGACTAGCGGGGGGTCTTGGCGTGAGCAGTACTTC

v_call: TRBV2
j_call: TRBJ2-5
d_call: TRBD2
clone_size: -
cdr3_aa: CASRRTSGNPGETQYF
cdr3_nt: TGTGCCAGCAGGAGGACTAGCGGGAACCCCGGGGAGACCCAGTACTTC

v_call: TRBV30
j_call: TRBJ2-5
d_call: -
clone_size: -
cdr3_aa: CAWSLDWGLQETQYF
cdr3_nt: TGTGCCTGGAGCCTAGATTGGGGACTCCAAGAGACCCAGTACTTC

v_call: TRBV11-2
j_call: TRBJ1-3
d_call: TRBD1
clone_size: -
cdr3_aa: CASSPDRGRRGNTIYF
cdr3_nt: TGTGCCAGCAGCCCCGACAGGGGGCGCAGAGGAAACACCATATATTTT

v_call: TRBV5-6
j_call: TRBJ2-3
d_call: TRBD1
clone_size: -
cdr3_aa: CASLRDRSTDTQYF
cdr3_nt: TGTGCCAGCCTACGGGACAGAAGCACAGATACGCAGTATTTT

v_call: TRBV7-9
j_call: TRBJ2-2
d_call: TRBD2
clone_size: -
cdr3_aa: CASSLAGGPYRAGELFF
cdr3_nt: TGTGCCAGCAGCTTAGCGGGAGGGCCTTATCGGGCCGGGGAGCTGTTTTTT

v_call: TRBV14
j_call: TRBJ2-3
d_call: -
clone_size: -
cdr3_aa: CASSQDGLTQYF
cdr3_nt: TGTGCCAGCAGCCAAGATGGACTTACGCAGTATTTT

v_call: TRBV6-5
j_call: TRBJ2-3
d_call: TRBD2
clone_size: -
cdr3_aa: CAIRAGGLDTQYF
cdr3_nt: TGTGCCATCAGAGCGGGAGGGCTTGATACGCAGTATTTT

v_call: TRBV23-1
j_call: TRBJ1-3
d_call: -
clone_size: -
cdr3_aa: CASSHIPTPTGNTIYF
cdr3_nt: TGCGCCAGCAGTCATATCCCGACACCTACTGGAAACACCATATATTTT

v_call: TRBV5-1
j_call: TRBJ2-3
d_call: -
clone_size: -
cdr3_aa: CASSFFGLTFDTQYF
cdr3_nt: TGCGCCAGCAGCTTCTTCGGACTCACCTTTGATACGCAGTATTTT

v_call: TRBV27
j_call: TRBJ2-7
d_call: TRBD2
clone_size: -
cdr3_aa: CASSSKLAGGPEQYF
cdr3_nt: TGTGCCAGCAGTTCCAAACTAGCGGGGGGGCCCGAGCAGTACTTC

v_call: TRBV7-9
j_call: TRBJ1-6
d_call: -
clone_size: few
cdr3_aa: CASSRGESSPLHF
cdr3_nt: TGTGCCAGCAGCCGGGGGGAGAGTTCACCCCTCCACTTT

v_call: TRBV7-9
j_call: TRBJ2-7
d_call: -
clone_size: -
cdr3_aa: CASSLPWGQEQYF
cdr3_nt: TGTGCCAGCAGCTTACCATGGGGGCAAGAGCAGTACTTC

v_call: TRBV12-5
j_call: TRBJ2-5
d_call: TRBD2
clone_size: -
cdr3_aa: CASGPPWGTSGSETQYF
cdr3_nt: TGTGCTAGTGGTCCCCCTTGGGGGACTAGCGGGAGTGAGACCCAGTACTTC

v_call: TRBV4-1
j_call: TRBJ2-7
d_call: TRBD1
clone_size: -
cdr3_aa: CASSQVKQGGLGDEQYF
cdr3_nt: TGCGCCAGCAGCCAAGTTAAACAGGGGGGCCTGGGGGACGAGCAGTACTTC

v_call: TRBV18
j_call: TRBJ1-2
d_call: -
clone_size: once
cdr3_aa: CASSPTSRDKRTYGYTF
cdr3_nt: TGTGCCAGCTCACCCACTTCCAGGGACAAACGAACTTATGGCTACACCTTC

v_call: TRBV5-1
j_call: TRBJ1-1
d_call: TRBD1
clone_size: -
cdr3_aa: CASSLQRQGNTEAFF
cdr3_nt: TGCGCCAGCAGCCTTCAGCGACAGGGGAACACTGAAGCTTTCTTT

v_call: TRBV13
j_call: TRBJ1-2
d_call: -
clone_size: -
cdr3_aa: CASSLGGTQTNYGYTF
cdr3_nt: TGTGCCAGCAGCTTAGGCGGGACACAAACTAACTATGGCTACACCTTC

v_call: TRBV4-2
j_call: TRBJ2-5
d_call: -
clone_size: -
cdr3_aa: CASRGLEETQYF
cdr3_nt: TGTGCCAGCAGAGGACTGGAAGAGACCCAGTACTTC

v_call: TRBV7-2
j_call: TRBJ2-4
d_call: TRBD1
clone_size: -
cdr3_aa: CASSPGQEDWTRAKNIQYF
cdr3_nt: TGTGCCAGCAGCCCGGGACAGGAAGATTGGACCCGCGCCAAAAACATTCAGTACTTC

v_call: TRBV5-1
j_call: TRBJ2-7
d_call: -
clone_size: -
cdr3_aa: CASAGDLYEQYF
cdr3_nt: TGCGCCAGCGCAGGGGATTTGTACGAGCAGTACTTC

v_call: TRBV5-1
j_call: TRBJ1-1
d_call: -
clone_size: large
cdr3_aa: CASSLGGGYTEAFF
cdr3_nt: TGCGCCAGCAGCTTGGGAGGGGGATACACTGAAGCTTTCTTT

v_call: TRBV5-1
j_call: TRBJ2-1
d_call: TRBD2
clone_size: -
cdr3_aa: CASSLVRGSSYNEQFF
cdr3_nt: TGCGCCAGCAGCTTGGTGCGGGGGAGCTCCTACAATGAGCAGTTCTTC

v_call: TRBV28
j_call: TRBJ1-2
d_call: TRBD1
clone_size: once
cdr3_aa: CASSPPGTGGHGYTF
cdr3_nt: TGTGCCAGCAGCCCCCCAGGGACAGGAGGTCATGGCTACACCTTC

v_call: TRBV6-6
j_call: TRBJ1-3
d_call: -
clone_size: -
cdr3_aa: CASSYHSAEGNTIYF
cdr3_nt: TGTGCCAGCAGTTACCACTCTGCCGAGGGAAACACCATATATTTT

v_call: TRBV2
j_call: TRBJ2-1
d_call: TRBD2
clone_size: -
cdr3_aa: CASSEGGAGGQIEQFF
cdr3_nt: TGTGCCAGCAGTGAAGGCGGAGCGGGGGGGCAGATTGAGCAGTTCTTC

v_call: TRBV18
j_call: TRBJ1-1
d_call: -
clone_size: -
cdr3_aa: CASSPFLPDTNTEAFF
cdr3_nt: TGTGCCAGCTCACCCTTCCTTCCGGACACAAACACTGAAGCTTTCTTT

v_call: TRBV5-4
j_call: TRBJ1-1
d_call: -
clone_size: -
cdr3_aa: CASSSPTVELAEAFF
cdr3_nt: TGTGCCAGCAGCTCCCCAACGGTCGAATTGGCTGAAGCTTTCTTT

v_call: TRBV7-2
j_call: TRBJ2-3
d_call: -
clone_size: few
cdr3_aa: CASSLRTVSTDTQYF
cdr3_nt: TGTGCCAGCAGCTTAAGGACTGTTAGCACAGATACGCAGTATTTT

v_call: TRBV9
j_call: TRBJ2-4
d_call: -
clone_size: -
cdr3_aa: CASSVDGQNNQYF
cdr3_nt: TGTGCCAGCAGCGTAGATGGGCAGAATAATCAGTACTTC

v_call: TRBV7-3
j_call: TRBJ1-1
d_call: -
clone_size: once
cdr3_aa: CASSLNRQERFTEAFF
cdr3_nt: TGTGCCAGCAGCTTGAATAGACAGGAACGTTTCACTGAAGCTTTCTTT

v_call: TRBV7-3
j_call: TRBJ1-1
d_call: TRBD1
clone_size: few
cdr3_aa: CASSTGQGLNTEAFF
cdr3_nt: TGTGCCAGCAGCACGGGACAGGGGTTGAACACTGAAGCTTTCTTT

v_call: TRBV29-1
j_call: TRBJ2-1
d_call: TRBD2
clone_size: -
cdr3_aa: CSVELLAGVNEQFF
cdr3_nt: TGCAGCGTTGAATTGCTAGCGGGAGTGAATGAGCAGTTCTTC

v_call: TRBV4-3
j_call: TRBJ2-7
d_call: -
clone_size: -
cdr3_aa: CASSQEREVSYEQYF
cdr3_nt: TGCGCCAGCAGCCAAGAAAGAGAAGTCTCCTACGAGCAGTACTTC

v_call: TRBV15
j_call: TRBJ1-2
d_call: -
clone_size: -
cdr3_aa: CATSSGGAGRMLYGYTF
cdr3_nt: TGTGCCACCAGCAGTGGGGGGGCGGGTCGGATGTTGTATGGCTACACCTTC